This TCR beta chain derives from a study of blood T cell repertoires in COVID-19. Study at large: The United States, Italy and Spain were the sources of the acute and convalescent COVID-19 samples. The cDNA or gDNA used as material had been derived from T cells, B-cell-depleted T cells, or PBMCs.

Trimming removed 5 bases from V and 2 bases from J; junction bases left unmatched: 7. This CDR3 comprises 16 residues. Germline V CDR1 and CDR2: PRHDT, FYEKMQ (reference sequence). In the source study's methods: Amplifying reference gene primers gave estimates of nucleated cell counts. Libraries were prepared by immunoSEQ multiplex PCR; TCRdb keeps only in-frame clonotypes and omits some of them. V, J and clone size reflect that table, while D and trimming were determined from the DNA. This table holds 200,000 or so clones, 70% to 90% found once. Sequences were obtained from peripheral blood. V and J are TRBV13 and TRBJ2-5; the match to TRBD2 covers 11 bases. This receptor was identified in a human donor with active or convalescent COVID-19. The donor label of this sample is uncertain. The CDR3 nucleotides are TGTGCCAGCAGCACCCCGGGACTAGCGGATCAAGAGACCCAGTACTTC. Its translation: CASSTPGLADQETQYF.